The 24 T cell receptor beta chains presented below share a single source sample, sequenced in a study of blood T cell repertoires in COVID-19. The data were produced by immunoSEQ multiplex PCR, yet TCRdb's version contains in-frame clones alone and is incomplete. Of around 310,000 clones listed, roughly 91% were seen once; the top ten hold roughly 10%. Sequencing was performed on PBMCs or T cells enriched from blood (not recorded which). These receptors were taken from a woman aged 30 to 39 who had recovered from COVID-19.

The chain combines TRBV14 with TRBJ2-3, with D possibly TRBD2 on 5 matching bases. There are 13 residues in the CDR3. CDR1 is SGHDN and CDR2 is FVKESK in the germline V gene. The V end lost 1 base, the J end lost 6 bases, and 8 bases lay between the germline ends. The CDR3, as DNA: TGTGCCAGCAGCCAAGCTGGGGAGGATACGCAGTATTTT. Amino acid sequence: CASSQAGEDTQYF.

The J gene is TRBJ1-2, the V gene TRBV5-1; D might be TRBD1 (5 bases). The CDR3 sequence is 17 residues long. CDR1 SGHRS and CDR2 YFSETQ come from the germline V gene. Trimming took off 4 bases at V and 4 bases at J, with 23 bases between the two ends. CDR3 sequence reads: CASSPDTQLGAFYGYTF. The CDR3 DNA is TGCGCCAGCAGCCCTGACACTCAACTTGGGGCATTCTATGGCTACACCTTC.

The chain carries TRBV28 and TRBJ2-3; 11 bases align to TRBD2. The germline gives CDR1 MDHEN, CDR2 SYDVKM. The V and J ends lost 4 bases and 1 base, in that order; junction bases with no gene match: 4. The CDR3 consists of 16 residues. The CDR3 bases are TGTGCCAGCAGTTCAATAGCGGGAGGGGGCACAGATACGCAGTATTTT. Protein product: CASSSIAGGGTDTQYF.

The rearrangement uses TRBV5-1 and TRBJ1-1, with 7 bases identical to TRBD1. The CDR3 length is 15 residues. Trimming removed 4 bases from V and 4 bases from J; junction bases left unmatched: 10. The V gene's germline CDR1 is SGHRS and CDR2 YFSETQ. This CDR3 is CASSGSTGLSTEAFF. CDR3 sequence (DNA): TGCGCCAGCAGCGGGTCGACAGGGCTCTCCACTGAAGCTTTCTTT.

CDR3 bases: TGCAGCGTCACGGACAGGGATCCCTACGAGCAGTACTTC. Translating gives CSVTDRDPYEQYF. The chain employs TRBV29-1 and TRBJ2-7; 8 positions match TRBD1. CDR3 length equals 13 residues. V was clipped by 6 bases and J by 2 bases; unmatched bases: 6. The germline gives CDR1 SQVTM, CDR2 ANQGSEA.

The chain combines TRBV19 with TRBJ2-7; 7 positions match TRBD2. The trim removed 8 bases at V and 0 bases at J, leaving 4 bases unmatched. Per germline, CDR1 LNHDA and CDR2 SQIVND (reference sequence). The CDR3 is 13 amino acids. The CDR3: CASLAVNSYEQYF. CDR3 coding DNA: TGTGCCAGTCTAGCGGTGAACTCCTACGAGCAGTACTTC.

The chain combines TRBV7-9 with TRBJ2-1; TRBD2 matches 8 bases. V was pared by 2 bases and J by 0 bases, with 6 bases of the junction left unmatched. The CDR3 totals 17 residues. Germline loops: CDR1 SEHNR, CDR2 FQNEAQ (reference sequence). The CDR3, as DNA: TGTGCCAGCAGCTTATCGCGGGGGGCATCCTCCTACAATGAGCAGTTCTTC. Encoded protein: CASSLSRGASSYNEQFF.

V is TRBV19 and J is TRBJ1-5, with 7 positions matching TRBD1. Germline lookup yields CDR1 LNHDA and CDR2 SQIVND (reference sequence). Trimming at V came to 5 bases and at J to 2 bases, leaving 3 bases not matched to a gene. This CDR3 is 14 amino acids long. Here the CDR3 DNA reads TGTGCCAGTAGTCGGCAGGGGGGCAATCAGCCCCAGCATTTT. Its translation is CASSRQGGNQPQHF.

This rearrangement joins TRBV15 to TRBJ2-5, with D tentatively TRBD2 (5 bases). The CDR3 spans 14 residues. Germline V gene lookup returns CDR1 LNHNV and CDR2 YYDKDF (reference sequence). V gave up 1 base and J gave up 3 bases, with 9 bases separating them. As DNA, the CDR3 is TGTGCCACCAGCAGAGGGCCGGGAAAAGAGACCCAGTACTTC. It yields the protein CATSRGPGKETQYF.

V is TRBV27 and J is TRBJ1-5; a weak D match, TRBD1 (5 bases). CDR3 size: 14 residues. Germline CDR1 is MNHEY and CDR2 is SMNVEV (reference sequence). Trimming cost V 1 base and J 6 bases, with 10 bases left between them. CDR3 region: CASSLYRGFQPQHF. The CDR3 DNA is TGTGCCAGCAGTTTATATAGGGGATTTCAGCCCCAGCATTTT.

The gene calls are TRBV6-5 and TRBJ1-2; possible D gene TRBD1, 5 bases. The length of the CDR3 is 14 residues. The germline gives CDR1 MNHEY, CDR2 SVGAGI. The V end lost 2 bases, the J end lost 8 bases, and 15 bases lay between the germline ends. The CDR3 DNA reads TGTGCCAGCAGTTACGGACAACCTTTACGGGGCTACACCTTC. Amino acids: CASSYGQPLRGYTF.

The V call is TRBV27, the J call TRBJ1-1; 10 nucleotides agree with TRBD1. V dropped 6 bases and J dropped 0; count of bases not matched to a gene: 10. The CDR3 length is 17 residues. Germline V gene lookup returns CDR1 MNHEY and CDR2 SMNVEV (reference sequence). CDR3 sequence (DNA): TGTGCCAGCAGACCGGGACAGGGGAGGGGAATGAACACTGAAGCTTTCTTT. This gives the protein CASRPGQGRGMNTEAFF.

The rearrangement joins TRBV19 to TRBJ1-2; 8 bases are shared with TRBD1. This CDR3 comprises 18 residues. V lost 1 base to trimming and J lost 0 bases; unmatched junction nucleotides: 10. Germline CDR1 LNHDA, CDR2 SQIVND (reference sequence). CDR3 DNA: TGTGCCAGTAGTATAGTATCTGGGACAGGCGTACCTAACTATGGCTACACCTTC. Translation: CASSIVSGTGVPNYGYTF.

This rearrangement joins TRBV5-1 to TRBJ1-2, with 7 bases aligning to TRBD1. V lost 4 bases to trimming and J lost 3 bases; unmatched junction nucleotides: 9. The CDR3 runs 15 residues. Germline CDR1 SGHRS, CDR2 YFSETQ. CDR3 DNA: TGCGCCAGCAGCCTGCTCGGCGGGACAGACTATGGCTACACCTTC. This sequence encodes CASSLLGGTDYGYTF. Together with reference TRBV5-1 and TRBJ1-2, the CDR3 gives the full variable domain: KAGVTQTPRYLIKTRGQQVTLSCSPISGHRSVSWYQQTPGQGLQFLFEYFSETQRNKGNFPGRFSGRQFSNSRSEMNVSTLELGDSALYLCASSLLGGTDYGYTFGSGTRLTVV.

The chain carries TRBV10-3 and TRBJ2-2; 8 bases agree with TRBD2. The length of the CDR3 is 14 residues. Trimming cost V 7 bases and J 7 bases; bases outside gene matches: 8. Germline CDR1 ENHRY, CDR2 SYGVKD. Written as DNA, the CDR3 is TGTGCCATCACCAAAGCGGGAGCGAACGGGGAGCTGTTTTTT. It codes for CAITKAGANGELFF.

The genes are TRBV5-1 and TRBJ2-3; 7 bases match TRBD1. The junction had 6 bases not matched to a gene; V was cut back by 3 bases and J by 2 bases. This CDR3 has 15 residues. CDR1 and CDR2 from the germline V gene are SGHRS and YFSETQ. The DNA of the CDR3 is TGCGCCAGCAGCTCGACAGGGCTTCTCACAGATACGCAGTATTTT. Amino acid sequence: CASSSTGLLTDTQYF.

This sequence joins TRBV6-5 and TRBJ1-1; D might be TRBD1 (6 bases). V lost 6 bases to trimming and J lost 4 bases, with 18 bases between them. CDR1 MNHEY and CDR2 SVGAGI come from the germline V gene. CDR3 length equals 15 residues. This chain's CDR3 is CASSPLGGRVTEAFF. The CDR3 region has the DNA TGTGCCAGCAGCCCCCTAGGGGGGAGGGTCACTGAAGCTTTCTTT.

V is TRBV5-5 and J is TRBJ2-1; 7 bases align to TRBD2. The ends lost 4 bases at V and 2 bases at J; junction bases unmatched: 9. CDR3 length: 16 residues. CDR1 and CDR2 from the germline V gene are SGHKS and YYEKEE (reference sequence). The CDR3 nucleotides read TGTGCCAGCAGCCTGCGGCGGGAGTATCCCTACAATGAGCAGTTCTTC. Amino acid sequence: CASSLRREYPYNEQFF. Looking up the rest from reference TRBV5-5 and TRBJ2-1 gives the full variable domain: DAGVTQSPTHLIKTRGQQVTLRCSPISGHKSVSWYQQVLGQGPQFIFQYYEKEERGRGNFPDRFSARQFPNYSSELNVNALLLGDSALYLCASSLRREYPYNEQFFGPGTRLTVL.

This clone was recorded a few times. This chain connects TRBV27 to TRBJ1-6; 12 bases agree with TRBD1. The CDR3 length is 16 residues. Germline CDR1 MNHEY, CDR2 SMNVEV (reference sequence). The trim removed 1 base at V and 11 bases at J, leaving 6 bases unmatched. This chain's CDR3 is CASSLYGTGGETPLHF. CDR3 DNA sequence: TGTGCCAGCAGTTTATATGGGACAGGGGGCGAAACACCCCTCCACTTT.

This clone has only a few counts. The chain is built from TRBV29-1 and TRBJ1-5; possibly TRBD1 for D (6 bases). V lost 4 bases and J 3 bases, leaving 13 bases between the germline ends. The CDR3 is 14 amino acids. Per germline, CDR1 SQVTM and CDR2 ANQGSEA. CDR3 DNA sequence: TGCAGCGTTGCCTCACAGGGCCCCAATCAGCCCCAGCATTTT. This encodes CSVASQGPNQPQHF.

This clone was detected only a few times. The rearrangement joins TRBV12-5 to TRBJ1-3; D is unresolved. The length of the CDR3 is 16 residues. Per the germline V gene, CDR1 is LGHNT and CDR2 is FRNRAP. V was pared by 4 bases and J by 1 base, with 14 bases between. CDR3 nucleotides: TGTGCTAGTGGTTCCTGGGCCCGTCGTTCTGGAAACACCATATATTTT. Amino acids: CASGSWARRSGNTIYF. The full variable domain, in which reference TRBV12-5 and TRBJ1-3 provide the parts outside the CDR3, is DARVTQTPRHKVTEMGQEVTMRCQPILGHNTVFWYRQTMMQGLELLAYFRNRAPLDDSGMPKDRFSAEMPDATLATLKIQPSEPRDSAVYFCASGSWARRSGNTIYFGEGSWLTVV.

This clone has just one count. The genes are TRBV5-1 and TRBJ2-7, with D possibly being TRBD1 (9 bases). Per germline, CDR1 SGHRS and CDR2 YFSETQ. Trimming removed 4 bases at V and 2 bases at J, with 22 bases between. The CDR3 is 17 residues long. The CDR3 region has the DNA TGCGCCAGCAGCCGGACAGGGGATAGCGGGACCACCTACGAGCAGTACTTC. This gives the protein CASSRTGDSGTTYEQYF.

This chain uses TRBV18 with TRBJ1-2, with D perhaps matching TRBD1 (6 bases). This CDR3 has 13 residues. CDR1 and CDR2 from the germline V gene are KGHSH and LQKENI. The germline V and J ends were trimmed by 6 bases and 4 bases, with 12 bases remaining between them. CDR3 amino acids: CASSWDISYGYTF. In DNA form, the CDR3 reads TGTGCCAGCTCCTGGGACATTAGCTATGGCTACACCTTC. The full variable domain, in which reference TRBV18 and TRBJ1-2 provide the parts outside the CDR3, is NAGVMQNPRHLVRRRGQEARLRCSPMKGHSHVYWYRQLPEEGLKFMVYLQKENIIDESGMPKERFSAEFPKEGPSILRIQQVVRGDSAAYFCASSWDISYGYTFGSGTRLTVV.

This chain uses TRBV30 with TRBJ2-7, with TRBD1 matching over 9 bases. Unmatched junction bases numbered 6, after V lost 5 bases and J lost 1 base. Germline assignment: CDR1 GTSNPN and CDR2 SVGIG (reference sequence). The CDR3 loop spans 14 amino acids. This chain's CDR3 is CAWAPGQGSYEQYF. The CDR3 DNA reads TGTGCCTGGGCGCCGGGACAGGGTTCCTACGAGCAGTACTTC.